A selection of T cell receptor beta chains follows, all from one sample in a study of OX40 agonist ivuxolimab in advanced cancers. Using immunoSEQ multiplex PCR, the repertoire was profiled, and TCRdb retains in-frame clones only, with some absent. The sample carries around 72,000 clones, approximately 80% recorded once. The specimen comprised CD4+ or CD8+ T cells sorted from blood, sampled in a trial of the OX40 agonist ivuxolimab. Receptor source: an adult with an advanced solid tumor such as melanoma, head and neck, liver or kidney cancer. Both conserved end residues are part of each CDR3. The D gene is left open where the match is weak. Rows may omit the clone size; those that give it use once, few, many or a size class.

j_gene	v_gene	len	abundance	d_gene	CDR3nt	CDR3aa
TRBJ1-1	TRBV4-2	16	-	-	TGTGCCAGCAGCCAATCGCCAGGGAAATTGGGGTCTGAAGCTTTCTTT	CASSQSPGKLGSEAFF
TRBJ2-6	TRBV2	12	-	-	TGTGCCAGCGGCTCTGGGGCCAACGTCCTGACTTTC	CASGSGANVLTF
TRBJ1-2	TRBV10-3	16	-	TRBD1	TGTGCCATCAGCCACCCGGGACAGGGATCGGACTATGGCTACACCTTC	CAISHPGQGSDYGYTF
TRBJ2-1	TRBV5-4	17	-	TRBD2	TGTGCCAGCAGGCAGGGGGATGGGACTAGCGGGGTCAATGAGCAGTTCTTC	CASRQGDGTSGVNEQFF
TRBJ1-5	TRBV7-9	13	once	-	TGTGCCAGCAGCTTAGGAACCGGCCAGCCCCAGCATTTT	CASSLGTGQPQHF
TRBJ2-3	TRBV7-9	16	-	TRBD1	TGTGCCAGCAGCTTATCCGGCAGGGGGCTGGCAGATACGCAGTATTTT	CASSLSGRGLADTQYF
TRBJ1-1	TRBV2	15	-	TRBD1	TGTGCCAGCAGAAGACAGGGGGCGGCAGACACTGAAGCTTTCTTT	CASRRQGAADTEAFF
TRBJ2-7	TRBV2	14	-	TRBD1	TGTGCCAGCAGATCACAGGGGGCCTCCTACGAGCAGTACTTC	CASRSQGASYEQYF
TRBJ2-1	TRBV30	16	few	TRBD1	TGTGCCTGGAGCCCAAGCAGGACAGGGGCCTACAATGAGCAGTTCTTC	CAWSPSRTGAYNEQFF
TRBJ2-1	TRBV29-1	13	-	TRBD1	TGCAGCGTTGTGGACAGGACCACGGATGAGCAGTTCTTC	CSVVDRTTDEQFF
TRBJ1-2	TRBV6-1	15	-	TRBD1	TGTGCCAGCAGGGACCCGTGGGACAGGGTACATGGCTACACCTTC	CASRDPWDRVHGYTF
TRBJ1-5	TRBV7-9	13	-	TRBD1	TGTGCCAGCAGCCACGACAGGGATCAGCCCCAGCATTTT	CASSHDRDQPQHF
TRBJ2-7	TRBV5-1	15	-	TRBD2	TGCGCCAGCAGCTTGGGGCTAGCGGCAACCTACGAGCAGTACTTC	CASSLGLAATYEQYF
TRBJ2-5	TRBV21-1	17	-	-	TGTGCCAGCAGCAACATTCTTGCTTTAAGTAGGCAAGAGACCCAGTACTTC	CASSNILALSRQETQYF
TRBJ2-3	TRBV10-2	13	-	-	TGCGCCAGCAGTGGAATCCCCACAGATACGCAGTATTTT	CASSGIPTDTQYF
TRBJ1-2	TRBV6-6	15	-	-	TGTGCCAGCAGTTACGAACGGCTAAATAACTATGGCTACACCTTC	CASSYERLNNYGYTF
TRBJ2-5	TRBV27	17	-	TRBD1	TGTGCCAGCAGTCCCATATCCCTTGACAGGGCCCAAGAGACCCAGTACTTC	CASSPISLDRAQETQYF
TRBJ2-2	TRBV11-3	14	-	-	TGTGCCAGCAGCTATTCGCTCGGTAGCGGGGAGCTGTTTTTT	CASSYSLGSGELFF
TRBJ1-2	TRBV7-9	13	few	-	TGTGCCAGCAGCTTAGGAGGGCTGGCTGGCTACACCTTC	CASSLGGLAGYTF
TRBJ2-5	TRBV14	13	-	-	TGTGCCAGCAGCCCGGGGGCGGGAGAGACCCAGTACTTC	CASSPGAGETQYF
TRBJ2-3	TRBV5-4	14	-	TRBD2	TGTGCCAGCAGCACCGAACTAGCGGAATCCGCGCAGTATTTT	CASSTELAESAQYF
TRBJ2-2	TRBV19	14	-	-	TGTGCCAGTAAGGTGTCAGGGGCCACCGGGGAGCTGTTTTTT	CASKVSGATGELFF
TRBJ1-2	TRBV29-1	15	few	-	TGCAGCGTTGAAGTCGGGGGGGATCCTAACTATGGCTACACCTTC	CSVEVGGDPNYGYTF
TRBJ2-1	TRBV7-2	16	-	-	TGTGCCAGCAGCTTAGATTGGCGCGCCCCCTACAATGAGCAGTTCTTC	CASSLDWRAPYNEQFF
TRBJ1-4	TRBV13	15	-	-	TGTGCCAGCAGCCCCGGCGTCCTGGAGAATGAAAAACTGTTTTTT	CASSPGVLENEKLFF
TRBJ2-3	TRBV10-1	15	-	TRBD2	TGCGCCAGCAGTGAGCTAGCGGGGAGCACAGATACGCAGTATTTT	CASSELAGSTDTQYF
TRBJ2-3	TRBV5-1	15	-	-	TGCGCCAGCAGCTTGGATGGGGGCCGCACAGATACGCAGTATTTT	CASSLDGGRTDTQYF
TRBJ2-6	TRBV5-1	15	once	-	TGCGCCAGCAGCACCTGGGGCTTTGGGGCCAACGTCCTGACTTTC	CASSTWGFGANVLTF